These 20 T cell receptor beta chains share one sample of origin, sequenced in a study of blood T cell repertoires in COVID-19. TCRdb keeps only in-frame clones here, not all; method: immunoSEQ multiplex PCR. The sample lists more than 85,000 clones, about 90% seen once, with 1.1% in the top ten. The sequencing sample was made of peripheral blood. All receptors come from a human donor in a cohort sampled during active COVID-19.

The rearrangement uses TRBV16 and TRBJ1-2; D is possibly TRBD1 (5 bases). This CDR3 spans 16 amino acids. V gave up 4 bases and J gave up 2 bases, with 17 bases separating them. Germline V gene data show CDR1 as KGHSY and CDR2 as FQNENV. The CDR3 sequence: CASSLSLDSLNYGYTF. In nucleotides, the CDR3 is TGTGCCAGCAGCCTATCCCTTGACAGCCTCAACTATGGCTACACCTTC.

The chain combines TRBV7-6 with TRBJ2-3, with TRBD2 matching 12 bases. J gave up 7 bases and V 5 bases, and 16 bases lay outside the gene matches. Germline CDR1 reads SGHVS; CDR2 reads FNYEAQ. The CDR3 length is 18 residues. DNA for the CDR3: TGTGCCAGCAGCCTTACCGGAGGGCTAGCGGGGGGGCAAAATACGCAGTATTTT. Its protein is CASSLTGGLAGGQNTQYF.

The CDR3 DNA is TGTGCCAGCAGCCGCCCGGGACTAGCGGCTGGCAATGAGCAGTTCTTC. Translated, it gives CASSRPGLAAGNEQFF. The J gene is TRBJ2-1, the V gene TRBV14, with 11 bases lining up with TRBD2. V gave up 4 bases and J gave up 6 bases; unmatched junction bases: 8. The CDR3 is 16 residues long. Germline-derived CDR1 and CDR2 are SGHDN and FVKESK.

The gene calls are TRBV27 and TRBJ2-5; D may be TRBD2 (6 bases). Trimming stripped 0 bases from V and 3 bases from J, with 17 bases between. CDR1 and CDR2 (germline): MNHEY, SMNVEV (reference sequence). CDR3 length: 17 residues. CDR3 DNA: TGTGCCAGCAGTTTATCGGCCGGGTTCCGCGGGGAAGAGACCCAGTACTTC. Amino acid sequence: CASSLSAGFRGEETQYF.

The rearrangement links TRBV7-9 to TRBJ2-2; no definite D call. The CDR3 is 14 residues long. V lost 10 bases and J lost 5, with 17 bases in between. CDR1 SEHNR and CDR2 FQNEAQ come from the germline V gene (reference sequence). The CDR3 DNA reads as TGTGCCACCCCCCTCGGAGACCAGACCGGGGAGCTGTTTTTT. The encoded protein is CATPLGDQTGELFF.

The gene calls are TRBV15 and TRBJ2-5; 8 bases line up with TRBD2. This CDR3 has 15 amino acids. The junction had 9 bases not matched to a gene; V was cut back by 5 bases and J by 4 bases. Germline-derived CDR1 and CDR2 are LNHNV and YYDKDF (reference sequence). CDR3 bases: TGTGCCACCAGCCGGGAGGTAGCGGGATTAGAGACCCAGTACTTC. It translates to CATSREVAGLETQYF.

The chain combines TRBV6-2 or TRBV6-3 with TRBJ1-1; D possibly corresponds to TRBD1 (5 bases). CDR3 length equals 14 residues. The germline V gene encodes CDR1 MNHEY and CDR2 SVGEGT. V lost 4 bases, J lost 1 base, and 10 bases lay in between. The CDR3 here is CASSLGGKNTEAFF. Written as DNA, the CDR3 is TGTGCCAGCAGTTTGGGGGGGAAGAACACTGAAGCTTTCTTT.

This clone was detected only a few times. This sequence joins TRBV9 and TRBJ1-2; D perhaps matches TRBD1 (5 bases). CDR1 and CDR2 (germline): SGDLS, YYNGEE. V was pared by 3 bases and J by 8 bases, with 14 bases between. This CDR3 comprises 13 residues. CDR3: CASSEDPNRGYTF. CDR3 coding DNA: TGTGCCAGCAGCGAGGACCCCAACAGGGGCTACACCTTC. The full variable domain, completed using reference TRBV9 and TRBJ1-2, is DSGVTQTPKHLITATGQRVTLRCSPRSGDLSVYWYQQSLDQGLQFLIQYYNGEERAKGNILERFSAQQFPDLHSELNLSSLELGDSALYFCASSEDPNRGYTFGSGTRLTVV.

The rearrangement links TRBV7-2 to TRBJ2-1; TRBD2 might be the D (6 bases). The length of the CDR3 is 16 residues. V lost 4 bases, J lost 2 bases, and 15 bases lay in between. Germline assignment: CDR1 SGHTA and CDR2 FQGNSA. As DNA, the CDR3 is TGTGCCAGCAGCTCCGAGGAGGGCCCCACCTACAATGAGCAGTTCTTC. Amino acid sequence: CASSSEEGPTYNEQFF.

This clone was seen only once. V is TRBV2 and J is TRBJ1-2, with 8 bases fitting TRBD1. The CDR3 is 13 residues long. Germline V lookup: CDR1 SNHLY, CDR2 FYNNEI. V trimming: 6 bases; J trimming: 0 bases; junction bases outside the gene matches: 0. The CDR3 sequence: CASRDRANYGYTF. DNA of the CDR3: TGTGCCAGCAGGGACAGGGCTAACTATGGCTACACCTTC.

The chain joins TRBV5-1 to TRBJ2-5, with TRBD2 matching 12 bases. Germline trimming cut 3 bases from V and 2 bases from J; bases unmatched to any gene: 2. CDR3 size: 15 residues. Germline lookup yields CDR1 SGHRS and CDR2 YFSETQ. CDR3 bases: TGCGCCAGCAGCTCGGGACTAGCGGGTCAAGAGACCCAGTACTTC. It yields the protein CASSSGLAGQETQYF.

The gene calls are TRBV28 and TRBJ2-7; no clear D gene. The V gene lost 4 bases and the J gene lost 1 base, with 11 bases spanning the gap. The germline CDR1 and CDR2 sequences are MDHEN and SYDVKM. The CDR3 is made up of 14 amino acids. The CDR3 spells CASSSPPDSYEQYF. The CDR3 nucleotides read TGTGCCAGCAGTTCCCCCCCAGATTCCTACGAGCAGTACTTC.

The chain links TRBV7-6 to TRBJ2-3; D unresolved. The CDR3 sequence is 18 residues long. The V and J ends lost 5 bases and 3 bases respectively, with 24 bases between them. Per the germline V gene, CDR1 is SGHVS and CDR2 is FNYEAQ. CDR3 residues: CASSPGWRTSLWTDTQYF. As DNA, the CDR3 is TGTGCCAGCAGCCCCGGGTGGCGCACCTCTCTTTGGACAGATACGCAGTATTTT.

The rearrangement joins TRBV5-1 to TRBJ1-4; 8 nucleotides agree with TRBD1. The J segment lost 5 bases and the V segment lost 0 bases, leaving 6 bases of the junction unmatched. CDR3 length equals 16 residues. CDR1 and CDR2 (germline): SGHRS, YFSETQ. This chain's CDR3 is CASSLGVTGVNEKLFF. The DNA for the CDR3 is TGCGCCAGCAGCTTGGGAGTGACAGGGGTAAATGAAAAACTGTTTTTT. The full variable domain, with the rest looked up from reference TRBV5-1 and TRBJ1-4, is KAGVTQTPRYLIKTRGQQVTLSCSPISGHRSVSWYQQTPGQGLQFLFEYFSETQRNKGNFPGRFSGRQFSNSRSEMNVSTLELGDSALYLCASSLGVTGVNEKLFFGSGTQLSVL.

This chain joins TRBV7-3 and TRBJ1-1, with 9 bases that match TRBD1. The CDR3 is 13 amino acids. V lost 5 bases to trimming and J lost 4 bases; unmatched junction nucleotides: 2. Germline values: CDR1 SGHTA, CDR2 FQGTGA. The CDR3 sequence is CASSKGQGTEAFF. The CDR3 nucleotides are TGTGCCAGCAGCAAGGGACAGGGCACTGAAGCTTTCTTT.

V gene TRBV7-9 combines with J gene TRBJ2-7, with no clear D. V was cut by 5 bases and J by 2 bases, with 10 bases left in between. The germline gives CDR1 SEHNR, CDR2 FQNEAQ (reference sequence). The CDR3 length is 13 residues. Here the CDR3 reads CASSPHGPYEQYF. CDR3 nucleotides: TGTGCCAGCAGCCCCCATGGCCCCTACGAGCAGTACTTC.

The J gene is TRBJ2-7, the V gene TRBV7-9, with D possibly TRBD2 on 5 matching bases. The CDR3 length is 14 residues. V dropped 6 bases and J dropped 2 bases, with 14 bases sitting between them. CDR1 SEHNR and CDR2 FQNEAQ come from the germline V gene (reference sequence). The CDR3 region is CASRLLEGPYEQYF. The DNA of the CDR3 is TGTGCCAGCAGGCTCCTAGAGGGCCCCTACGAGCAGTACTTC. The full variable domain, in which reference TRBV7-9 and TRBJ2-7 provide the parts outside the CDR3, is DTGVSQNPRHKITKRGQNVTFRCDPISEHNRLYWYRQTLGQGPEFLTYFQNEAQLEKSRLLSDRFSAERPKGSFSTLEIQRTEQGDSAMYLCASRLLEGPYEQYFGPGTRLTVT.

This clone was seen more than once but under ten times. The chain is built from TRBV7-8 and TRBJ2-7; tentative D call: TRBD2 (5 bases). The CDR3 covers 17 residues. Germline values: CDR1 SGHVS, CDR2 FQNEAQ. Between the trimmed V and J ends, which lost 4 bases and 4 bases, there was a span of 23 bases. CDR3 sequence: CASSYPRTRIRRYEQYF. The CDR3 coding sequence is TGTGCCAGCAGCTACCCCCGAACTAGGATTCGCCGTTACGAGCAGTACTTC.

This chain uses TRBV6-6 with TRBJ1-2; D is unresolved. The CDR3 is 15 amino acids. The germline gives CDR1 MNHNY, CDR2 SVGAGI (reference sequence). V was clipped by 5 bases and J by 5 bases, with 18 bases between them. CDR3 nucleotide sequence: TGTGCCAGCAGTGATCCCGGTCCCTTGGAGTATGGCTACACCTTC. It specifies CASSDPGPLEYGYTF.

This clone was seen a single time. The rearrangement links TRBV2 to TRBJ2-5, with TRBD1 matching 8 bases. The CDR3 is 15 amino acids. The V segment lost 7 bases and the J segment 0 bases; nucleotides outside the gene matches: 7. Germline V gene lookup returns CDR1 SNHLY and CDR2 FYNNEI. In DNA form, the CDR3 reads TGTGCCAGCATTTTACCGGGACAGGACCAAGAGACCCAGTACTTC. Encoded protein: CASILPGQDQETQYF.